A selection of T cell receptor beta chains follows, all from one sample in a study of cytomegalovirus exposure and HLA in healthy donors. Using immunoSEQ multiplex PCR, the repertoire was profiled, and TCRdb retains in-frame clones only, with some absent. The table records about 73,000 clones, 85% to 95% of them present only once. The sequenced sample consisted of PBMCs. The receptors were sampled from a young man in good health and CMV-seronegative. The CDR3 runs from the conserved cysteine through the conserved F or W. Each record gives: clone size, V gene, D gene, J gene, CDR3 protein, CDR3 DNA. A D gene is named only where the DNA matches it firmly. The size field is filled for only some rows; it gives once, few, many or a size class.

>-|TRBV30|TRBD1|TRBJ1-1
CAWDGQGGTEAFF
TGTGCCTGGGACGGACAGGGGGGGACTGAAGCTTTCTTT
>-|TRBV11-3|-|TRBJ2-5
CASSLTLTRETQYF
TGTGCCAGCAGCCTGACCCTCACTAGGGAGACCCAGTACTTC
>-|TRBV6-6|-|TRBJ1-1
CASSYRGEAFF
TGTGCCAGCAGTTACAGGGGTGAAGCTTTCTTT
>-|TRBV7-6|TRBD1|TRBJ2-7
CASSLDRGLSEQYF
TGTGCCAGCAGCTTAGACAGGGGGCTGAGCGAGCAGTACTTC
>-|TRBV7-6|-|TRBJ2-1
CASSSRGGADNEQFF
TGTGCCAGCAGCTCCCGTGGGGGGGCAGACAATGAGCAGTTCTTC
>-|TRBV11-1|-|TRBJ1-3
CASSLSVRDTIYF
TGTGCCAGCAGCTTAAGCGTGCGTGACACCATATATTTT
>-|TRBV5-1|-|TRBJ1-1
CASSLEPLRGSTEAFF
TGCGCCAGCAGCTTGGAGCCGTTAAGGGGGAGCACTGAAGCTTTCTTT
>-|TRBV6-4|TRBD2|TRBJ2-3
CASSDVAGGPDTQYF
TGTGCCAGCAGTGACGTAGCGGGGGGGCCAGATACGCAGTATTTT
>-|TRBV27|-|TRBJ2-6
CASSLLSGANVLTF
TGTGCCAGCAGCCTACTCTCTGGGGCCAACGTCCTGACTTTC
>-|TRBV5-1|-|TRBJ2-5
CASSLSGMRETQYF
TGCGCCAGCAGCTTGTCGGGGATGCGGGAGACCCAGTACTTC
>-|TRBV7-2|-|TRBJ2-1
CASSLSPSNEQFF
TGTGCCAGCAGCTTATCCCCTAGCAATGAGCAGTTCTTC
>once|TRBV5-8|TRBD1|TRBJ2-7
CASTVRDRGYEQYF
TGTGCCAGCACCGTCCGGGACAGGGGATACGAGCAGTACTTC
>-|TRBV5-6|TRBD1|TRBJ1-2
CASSLQTGDNYGYTF
TGTGCCAGCAGCTTGCAGACAGGGGATAACTATGGCTACACCTTC
>-|TRBV28|-|TRBJ2-2
CASSLTGRTGELFF
TGTGCCAGCAGTTTAACAGGGCGCACCGGGGAGCTGTTTTTT
>-|TRBV6-1|-|TRBJ1-1
CASSAGFDTEAFF
TGTGCCAGCAGTGCGGGGTTCGACACTGAAGCTTTCTTT
>-|TRBV11-3|-|TRBJ2-3
CASSSGASGTDTQYF
TGTGCCAGCAGCTCTGGGGCTAGCGGCACAGATACGCAGTATTTT
>-|TRBV7-2|-|TRBJ1-1
CASSLEDRGTEAFF
TGTGCCAGCAGCTTAGAGGATCGAGGCACTGAAGCTTTCTTT
>-|TRBV30|-|TRBJ1-5
CAWSKGGLSNQPQHF
TGTGCCTGGAGTAAGGGGGGGTTGAGCAATCAGCCCCAGCATTTT